Sequencing of this T cell receptor (beta chain) was carried out in a study of PD-L1 blockade in urothelial cancer (dated by TCRdb to the late 2010s). Context from the whole study: Therapy was started around 2014 for all patients, and atezolizumab 1,200 mg was administered intravenously every 3 weeks. About 85% of the roughly 29 patients were males with bladder-origin urothelial cancer, and about two thirds of the roughly 30 reported a prior smoking history. Patients had an ECOG performance status of 0 or 1 and had received between 0 and 3 prior chemotherapy regimens. Blood samples were analyzed at two time points: 3 weeks after treatment start (second dose) and 6 weeks after treatment start. A median of around 150,000 T cells and 83,000 or so unique TCRs was obtained from blood samples, and a median clonality of approximately 0.077 was observed. The study, an exploratory multi-omic analysis, examined somatic, immune and clinical correlates of response to PD-L1 blockade with atezolizumab in urothelial cancer. TCR sequencing covered pretreatment tumor samples and matched, serially collected peripheral blood taken before and after atezolizumab treatment. Progression-free survival longer than 6 months counted as durable clinical benefit, and TCR features were additionally tested against both progression-free and overall survival. Whole exome sequencing and RNA sequencing of pretreatment tumors were performed alongside TCR sequencing in the same patients. Durable clinical benefit was achieved by nine patients and was not achieved by 20 patients. Under 30 patients had pretreatment blood TCR-seq, some 25 had at least one posttreatment blood collection, and some 25 had tumor TCR-seq. What the research found in general, with its limitations: Improved progression-free and overall survival was associated with having pretreatment peripheral blood TCR clonality below the median. Because of the small sample size (n ≈ 27) and the many exploratory analyses performed, the results are intended to be regarded as hypothesis-generating. At 3 weeks after the start of treatment, tumor-associated TCR clones in peripheral blood had expanded more in patients with durable benefit (n ≈ 22, p = 0.022).

A total of roughly 30 patients with locally advanced or metastatic urothelial carcinoma, treated at Memorial Sloan Kettering on a trial protocol, made up the cohort. Peripheral blood mononuclear cells were collected pretreatment and during treatment, with between 1 and 8 total time points per patient. The Qiagen DNeasy Blood extraction kit was used to purify genomic DNA from total PBMCs and tumor samples. PBMCs were collected pretreatment and during treatment, and were isolated and stored as previously described. The germline V gene sets CDR1 to MNHEY and CDR2 to SVGAGI. The cysteine opens and the phenylalanine closes a CDR3 of 16 amino acids. The kept DNA is CDR3 alone, 48 bases in frame from the first base. V ends up 2 bases short and J 6 bases short, with an unmatched junction base count of 8. Synthetic TCR analog templates were spiked into each PCR to estimate absolute template abundance from read counts. TCRbeta CDR3 regions were amplified from genomic DNA with bias-controlled V and J gene primers using the immunoSEQ assay. Rearranged TCRbeta segments were sequenced at approximately 20X coverage. Per the original workflow: Sequencing errors were corrected by clustering and CDR3s were annotated against IMGT to assign V, D and J genes. Downstream analyses used only productive TCRbeta rearrangements, leaving out any out-of-frame or stop-codon sequences. To compute clonality, Shannon entropy was normalized by the log of the number of unique productive sequences and then subtracted from one. Fisher's exact test with Benjamini-Hochberg correction, using a cutoff of adjusted p below 0.01, was how clones that differed between time points or between blood and tumor were identified. This is the immuneACCESS table as TCRdb keeps it, with only in-frame sequences that have V and J called. A part of the clones is gone; compared with another copy, unresolved V genes explain less than half, and the rest is unexplained. V and J calls and clone size follow that table, whereas D and trimming were derived from the DNA. The sample profile shows roughly 74,000 clones; around 87% of them were found once. The top ten hold roughly 6.1% of the sample.

With regard to this clone: The specificity of this receptor is unknown. Per-base quality was not reported, and no clone a single base away is much larger than it.

Material: PBMCs, obtained around atezolizumab (anti-PD-L1) treatment. The rearrangement combines TRBV6-5 with TRBJ2-7, with 12 junctional bases fitting TRBD1. The clonotype originates from a woman in her 70s with urothelial cancer. The CDR3 in this case is CASSYPPGQGAIEQYF. Here is the DNA: TGTGCCAGCAGTTACCCCCCGGGACAGGGGGCTATCGAGCAGTACTTC.